One sample yielded the 30 T cell receptor beta chains listed below, sequenced in a study of T cells expressing NK-cell markers. TCRdb reanalyzed the 5' RACE reads, giving one entry per CDR3 protein sequence and no DNA. Across about 110,000 distinct CDR3 sequences, the top ten clones capture under 20% of the sample. Sequenced sample: blood T cells: a sorted CD56 or NKG2C T cell subset, CD4+ or CD8+ T cells, or bulk PBMC T cells (not recorded which). The receptors originated from a woman aged 18 to 75 in good health.

The rearrangement uses TRBV4-2 and TRBJ2-7; the D gene TCRdb calls, TRBD1, cannot be checked with no DNA. Germline V gene sequence: CDR1 LGHNA, CDR2 YNFKEQ. The CDR3 is 18 amino acids. This CDR3 is CASSLDLWTGVRGYEQYF.

The chain combines TRBV7-2 with TRBJ2-1. Germline CDR1 reads SGHTA; CDR2 reads FQGNSA. The CDR3 is 13 residues long. CDR3 loop: CASSLDWSNGQFF.

J is TRBJ2-1 and V is TRBV9. The CDR3 covers 14 residues. The germline V gene encodes CDR1 SGDLS and CDR2 YYNGEE. The CDR3 region is CASSVLGGHNEQFF. The complete variable domain, with remaining parts taken from reference TRBV9 and TRBJ2-1, reads DSGVTQTPKHLITATGQRVTLRCSPRSGDLSVYWYQQSLDQGLQFLIQYYNGEERAKGNILERFSAQQFPDLHSELNLSSLELGDSALYFCASSVLGGHNEQFFGPGTRLTVL.

The rearrangement joins TRBV19 to TRBJ1-2; TCRdb proposes TRBD1, but this gene call is untestable without DNA. CDR3 size: 14 residues. The V gene's germline CDR1 is LNHDA and CDR2 SQIVND (reference sequence). CDR3 in amino acids: CASSNPSDRGGYTF.

This chain joins TRBV11-2 and TRBJ2-1. CDR3 size: 12 residues. Per germline, CDR1 SGHAT and CDR2 FQNNGV. CDR3 residues: CASSLEEDEQFF.

The chain recombines TRBV27 with TRBJ1-1; TCRdb's assignment of TRBD1 cannot be checked, as there is no DNA. The CDR3 totals 14 residues. Looked up from germline, CDR1 is MNHEY and CDR2 is SMNVEV (reference sequence). This chain's CDR3 is CASSALWADTEAFF.

The V call is TRBV27, the J call TRBJ1-1. Looked up from germline, CDR1 is MNHEY and CDR2 is SMNVEV (reference sequence). The CDR3 consists of 11 residues. This chain's CDR3 is CASRWGTEAFF.

V usage is TRBV20-1 and J usage is TRBJ2-7; TCRdb names TRBD2, which stays unverified in the absence of DNA. Germline-derived CDR1 and CDR2 are DFQATT and SNEGSKA (reference sequence). The CDR3 spans 16 residues. This CDR3 reads CSVAGLAGTFPYEQYF.

The chain couples TRBV7-3 to TRBJ2-7; TCRdb gives TRBD2 as the D gene, but with no DNA this cannot be confirmed. The CDR3 covers 14 residues. The V gene's germline CDR1 is SGHTA and CDR2 FQGTGA. CDR3 in amino acids: CASSYGLAGGEQYF.

This sequence joins TRBV11-2 and TRBJ2-7. The CDR3 has 13 residues. In germline, CDR1 is SGHAT, CDR2 FQNNGV. CDR3 sequence reads: CASSSGSSYEQYF.

This chain joins TRBV29-1 and TRBJ2-1; there is no DNA to check the TCRdb D call of TRBD1. The CDR3 is 12 amino acids. CDR1 SQVTM and CDR2 ANQGSEA come from the germline V gene. The CDR3 reads CSVIRVHSEQFF.

The chain's CDR3 is CSAPRVGYEQYF. J is TRBJ2-7 and V is TRBV20-1; TCRdb indicates TRBD1, and absent DNA this call remains unverified. This CDR3 region has 12 residues. The V gene's germline CDR1 is DFQATT and CDR2 SNEGSKA (reference sequence).

CDR3 loop: CASSSRLAGDLAKNIQYF. This rearrangement joins TRBV12-3 or TRBV12-4 to TRBJ2-4; TCRdb outputs TRBD2, but without DNA this stays unchecked. CDR3 length equals 18 residues.

V and J are TRBV7-2 and TRBJ1-2. The CDR3 sequence is 13 residues long. Germline CDR1 SGHTA, CDR2 FQGNSA. The CDR3 is CASSFGRGNGYTF.

The V call is TRBV25-1, the J call TRBJ2-5; TCRdb selects TRBD2, and the lack of DNA leaves this call unchecked. From germline, CDR1 is MGHDK and CDR2 SYGVNS. The CDR3 is made up of 15 amino acids. CDR3 region: CASQSRTRRAETQYF.

The chain combines TRBV10-3 with TRBJ1-2; TCRdb names TRBD1, which stays unverified in the absence of DNA. CDR3 length equals 13 residues. Germline CDR1 reads ENHRY; CDR2 reads SYGVKD. CDR3 protein: CAISETGIYGYTF.

This chain uses TRBV12-3 or TRBV12-4 with TRBJ1-1. The CDR3 loop spans 13 amino acids. The chain's CDR3 is CASSQWQTTEAFF.

CDR3 sequence: CSAGGTGGYPDTQYF. V and J are TRBV29-1 and TRBJ2-3; the TCRdb call, TRBD1, lacks DNA for checking. This CDR3 contains 15 residues. Germline V gene data show CDR1 as SQVTM and CDR2 as ANQGSEA.

The CDR3 loop is CASSSPDRASNQPQHF. The genes are TRBV28 and TRBJ1-5; the D call of TRBD1 rests on TCRdb alone, since no DNA is present to check it. The CDR3 has 16 residues. Germline-derived CDR1 and CDR2 are MDHEN and SYDVKM. The whole variable domain, filled in from reference TRBV28 and TRBJ1-5, reads DVKVTQSSRYLVKRTGEKVFLECVQDMDHENMFWYRQDPGLGLRLIYFSYDVKMKEKGDIPEGYSVSREKKERFSLILESASTNQTSMYLCASSSPDRASNQPQHFGDGTRLSIL.

The chain uses TRBV4-3 and TRBJ2-7; TCRdb's D call of TRBD1 is untestable without DNA. The germline CDR1 and CDR2 sequences are LGHNA and YSLEER. CDR3 length equals 15 residues. The CDR3 sequence is CASKSSTAGLGEQYF.

The chain has TRBV7-2 and TRBJ2-7; the TCRdb call, TRBD2, lacks DNA for checking. Germline lookup yields CDR1 SGHTA and CDR2 FQGNSA. The CDR3 consists of 15 residues. The CDR3 loop is CASSFGGGGTYEQYF.

The genes are TRBV27 and TRBJ1-1; no DNA is available, so the TRBD1 call from TCRdb remains unchecked. The CDR3 is 14 residues long. Germline CDR1 and CDR2: MNHEY and SMNVEV (reference sequence). The CDR3 region is CASSLVGAGTEAFF.

The rearrangement joins TRBV15 to TRBJ1-2. Germline assignment: CDR1 LNHNV and CDR2 YYDKDF (reference sequence). The CDR3 totals 15 residues. This CDR3 reads CATSPPNGRANGYTF.

This sequence joins TRBV20-1 and TRBJ2-1. Germline loops: CDR1 DFQATT, CDR2 SNEGSKA (reference sequence). The CDR3 spans 15 residues. The CDR3 region is CSARDLLAPYNEQFF.

J is TRBJ1-2 and V is TRBV4-3; the TCRdb D gene call, TRBD1, has no DNA to confirm it. This CDR3 has 14 residues. Germline-derived CDR1 and CDR2 are LGHNA and YSLEER. CDR3 amino acids: CASSQLSGGRSYTF.

This chain links TRBV7-9 with TRBJ1-1. There are 13 residues in the CDR3. Germline V lookup: CDR1 SEHNR, CDR2 FQNEAQ (reference sequence). This chain's CDR3 is CALAWDMNTEAFF.

This chain joins TRBV20-1 and TRBJ2-6; TCRdb picks TRBD1, but there is no DNA to check that call. The CDR3 loop spans 18 amino acids. The germline V gene encodes CDR1 DFQATT and CDR2 SNEGSKA (reference sequence). This chain's CDR3 is CSARDRQRPSSGANVLTF.

This rearrangement joins TRBV20-1 to TRBJ2-3; the TRBD1 assignment by TCRdb is unverifiable without DNA. The CDR3 consists of 18 residues. Germline lookup yields CDR1 DFQATT and CDR2 SNEGSKA (reference sequence). This chain's CDR3 is CSASLGQGQQLWTDTQYF.

V and J are TRBV6-5 and TRBJ2-1. CDR1 MNHEY and CDR2 SVGAGI come from the germline V gene. This CDR3 is built from 17 residues. The CDR3 sequence: CASSYAVAGGPYNEQFF.

V usage is TRBV4-3 and J usage is TRBJ2-7. From germline, CDR1 is LGHNA and CDR2 YSLEER. CDR3 size: 14 residues. The CDR3 sequence: CASSHEGGPYEQYF.